The 4 T cell receptor beta chains reported below all come from one sample, sequenced in a study of blood T cell repertoires in COVID-19. Here immunoSEQ multiplex PCR was the method, and the copy in TCRdb shows in-frame clones only, minus some. The data contain 200,000 to 300,000 clones, 70% to 90% of them seen just once; the ten biggest clones take up roughly 2.5%. Sequencing was carried out using PBMCs or T cells enriched from blood (not recorded which). These receptors originate from a woman between 35 and 50 years old with acute COVID-19.

The rearrangement uses TRBV11-2 and TRBJ1-1; D call uncertain. Germline V gene sequence: CDR1 SGHAT, CDR2 FQNNGV. This CDR3 has 11 amino acids. Trimming took off 4 bases at V and 11 bases at J, with 11 bases between the two ends. Written as DNA, the CDR3 is TGTGCCAGCAGCTCCTACCTTGAGGCTTTCTTT. Amino acids: CASSSYLEAFF.

The genes are TRBV5-8 and TRBJ2-5; D might be TRBD2 (5 bases). CDR1 and CDR2 from the germline V gene are SGHTS and YDEGEE. The CDR3 consists of 14 residues. V lost 0 bases, J lost 5 bases, and 11 bases lay in between. The CDR3 region is CASSLGTGLETQYF. CDR3 nucleotides: TGTGCCAGCAGCTTGGGTACGGGGTTGGAGACCCAGTACTTC.

J is TRBJ2-1 and V is TRBV24-1, with D possibly TRBD1 on 6 matching bases. The V end lost 8 bases, the J end lost 4 bases, and 8 bases lay between the germline ends. This CDR3 has 12 amino acids. Germline CDR1 is KGHDR and CDR2 is SFDVKD. CDR3 protein: CATMTGYNEQFF. CDR3 coding DNA: TGTGCCACCATGACAGGTTACAATGAGCAGTTCTTC.

This clone was seen just once. The chain employs TRBV11-2 and TRBJ2-3, with TRBD2 matching 8 bases. Germline trimming cut 2 bases from V and 4 bases from J; bases unmatched to any gene: 5. The germline gives CDR1 SGHAT, CDR2 FQNNGV. CDR3 length: 15 amino acids. Written as DNA, the CDR3 is TGTGCCAGCAGCTTAAACGGGAGGGCCCCAGATACGCAGTATTTT. Protein product: CASSLNGRAPDTQYF.